Shown below are 10 T cell receptor beta chains from a single sample sequenced in a study of blood T cell repertoires in COVID-19. Sequencing was performed with immunoSEQ multiplex PCR; in TCRdb, only in-frame clones are kept and a portion is missing. The repertoire has about 67,000 clones, over 80% of them found once; the top ten carry roughly 8.5%. The sequencing sample was made of peripheral blood. The receptor set was obtained from a man aged 50-59 years with active COVID-19.

The V and J genes are TRBV7-3 and TRBJ1-2; 11 nucleotides align to TRBD1. The CDR3 runs to 15 residues. Germline loops: CDR1 SGHTA, CDR2 FQGTGA. After removal of 5 bases from V and 3 bases from J, the junction contained 5 bases not matched to a gene. The CDR3 protein is CASSPRDRGDYGYTF. CDR3 coding DNA: TGTGCCAGCAGCCCCCGGGACAGGGGGGACTATGGCTACACCTTC.

The chain carries TRBV12-5 and TRBJ2-3; D unclear. The CDR3 totals 13 residues. Per the germline V gene, CDR1 is LGHNT and CDR2 is FRNRAP. Trimming pared 1 base from V and 6 bases from J, leaving 8 bases between. The CDR3 loop is CASGLEPGDTQYF. The DNA for the CDR3 is TGTGCTAGTGGTTTGGAGCCCGGGGATACGCAGTATTTT.

This rearrangement joins TRBV18 to TRBJ1-1; TRBD1 matches 9 bases. Per the germline V gene, CDR1 is KGHSH and CDR2 is LQKENI. Unmatched junction bases numbered 3, after V lost 2 bases and J lost 5 bases. The CDR3 is made up of 14 amino acids. CDR3 coding DNA: TGTGCCAGCTCACCAGGACAGGGGCGGACTGAAGCTTTCTTT. It codes for CASSPGQGRTEAFF.

The gene calls are TRBV5-5 and TRBJ1-5; D not resolved. Trimming stripped 0 bases from V and 1 base from J, with 8 bases between. In germline, CDR1 is SGHKS, CDR2 YYEKEE (reference sequence). The CDR3 loop spans 15 amino acids. CDR3 DNA sequence: TGTGCCAGCAGCTTGGTCACAATAAGCAATCAGCCCCAGCATTTT. Protein product: CASSLVTISNQPQHF.

The chain couples TRBV6-5 to TRBJ1-2; D uncertain. The V end lost 5 bases, the J end lost 6 bases, and 10 bases lay between the germline ends. The CDR3 totals 12 residues. In germline, CDR1 is MNHEY, CDR2 SVGAGI. The CDR3 nucleotides are TGTGCCAGCAGTCCCAACGGGAATGGCTACACCTTC. Its protein is CASSPNGNGYTF.

The table lists this clone with a few counts. This rearrangement joins TRBV6-5 to TRBJ1-6, with TRBD1 identical over 10 bases. The CDR3 runs 14 residues. The germline V gene has CDR1 MNHEY and CDR2 SVGAGI. J was trimmed by 5 bases and V by 8 bases; bases with no gene match: 3. In DNA form, the CDR3 reads TGTGCCAGCGGGGACAGGGGCCATAATTCACCCCTCCACTTT. It translates to CASGDRGHNSPLHF.

This chain connects TRBV19 to TRBJ2-7, with 8 nucleotides matching TRBD2. J was trimmed by 3 bases and V by 1 base; bases with no gene match: 2. Germline V gives CDR1 LNHDA, CDR2 SQIVND (reference sequence). The CDR3 is 14 amino acids. The CDR3 is CASSIGGGRYEQYF. CDR3 coding DNA: TGTGCCAGTAGTATAGGCGGGGGGCGCTACGAGCAGTACTTC.

The genes are TRBV11-2 and TRBJ2-3; D unclear. Germline CDR1 and CDR2: SGHAT and FQNNGV. Trimming removed 2 bases at V and 8 bases at J, with 8 bases between. This CDR3 is built from 12 residues. DNA of the CDR3: TGTGCCAGCAGCTTAATTACGGGTACGCAGTATTTT. This encodes CASSLITGTQYF.

V gene TRBV9 combines with J gene TRBJ2-1; TRBD1 matches at 7 bases. Trimming took 3 bases from V and 9 from J; bases not matched to a gene: 9. Germline V gene lookup returns CDR1 SGDLS and CDR2 YYNGEE. The CDR3 consists of 14 residues. In DNA form, the CDR3 reads TGTGCCAGCAGCGCCGGGACAGATGGTACTGAGCAGTTCTTC. Its protein is CASSAGTDGTEQFF.

The chain uses TRBV7-6 and TRBJ2-7; TRBD2 agrees at 11 bases. There are 16 residues in the CDR3. Trimming at V came to 1 base and at J to 2 bases, leaving 4 bases not matched to a gene. Germline V gene lookup returns CDR1 SGHVS and CDR2 FNYEAQ. The CDR3 reads CASSLGLAGLTYEQYF. CDR3 nucleotide sequence: TGTGCCAGCAGCTTAGGACTAGCGGGGCTAACCTACGAGCAGTACTTC.